A selection of T cell receptor beta chains follows, all from one sample in a study of vaccination effects on CD4 cells after COVID-19. This table comes from immunoSEQ multiplex PCR, and its TCRdb copy is limited to in-frame clones, with some not included. The repertoire has around 50,000 clones, more than 75% of them found once; the top ten carry about 5%. These receptors' antigens are unknown. The sample here was CD4+ T cells from PBMCs cultured with HIV peptides, taken before COVID-19 vaccination. These receptors were taken from a human donor who had a prior SARS-CoV-2 infection. Each CDR3 is given with its conserved first and last residue. A D gene is named only where the DNA matches it firmly. Clone size appears in some rows only: once, few, many, or a class for an expanded clone.

TRBV6-5	-	TRBD1	TRBJ1-1	CASSHTRGLEAFF	TGTGCCAGCAGTCACACCAGGGGGCTTGAAGCTTTCTTT
TRBV30	-	-	TRBJ2-5	CAWSGVWGETQYF	TGTGCCTGGAGTGGTGTGTGGGGGGAGACCCAGTACTTC
TRBV10-3	-	-	TRBJ1-5	CAISESKTGHQPQHF	TGTGCCATCAGTGAGTCGAAGACAGGCCATCAGCCCCAGCATTTT
TRBV5-1	-	TRBD2	TRBJ2-1	CASSLAGTTVEQFF	TGCGCCAGCAGCTTGGCCGGGACTACCGTTGAGCAGTTCTTC
TRBV11-3	-	-	TRBJ2-1	CASSLGNGNEQFF	TGTGCCAGCAGCTTAGGTAATGGCAATGAGCAGTTCTTC
TRBV3-1/TRBV3-2	-	-	TRBJ2-7	CASSLLSYEQYF	TGTGCCAGCAGCCTCCTCTCCTACGAGCAGTACTTC
TRBV11-2	-	-	TRBJ1-1	CASSLQDTEAFF	TGTGCCAGCAGCTTACAGGACACTGAAGCTTTCTTT
TRBV5-1	-	TRBD1	TRBJ1-1	CASSSDRGNTEAFF	TGCGCCAGCAGCTCCGACAGGGGGAACACTGAAGCTTTCTTT
TRBV28	-	-	TRBJ1-6	CASSLWGGAGRNSPLHF	TGTGCCAGCAGTTTGTGGGGGGGGGCGGGGCGGAATTCACCCCTCCACTTT
TRBV4-1	-	-	TRBJ1-2	CASSQGHLNYGYTF	TGCGCCAGCAGCCAGGGACACCTTAACTATGGCTACACCTTC
TRBV9	once	-	TRBJ1-3	CASSTSTVSGNTIYF	TGTGCCAGCAGCACGTCGACAGTATCTGGAAACACCATATATTTT
TRBV7-9	-	-	TRBJ2-5	CASTLSSATRGETQYF	TGTGCCAGCACCCTCTCTAGCGCAACTAGGGGGGAGACCCAGTACTTC
TRBV7-2	-	-	TRBJ2-5	CASSPKTSQYQETQYF	TGTGCCAGCAGCCCAAAAACTAGTCAGTACCAAGAGACCCAGTACTTC
TRBV29-1	-	-	TRBJ2-3	CSARGATDTQYF	TGCAGCGCCCGTGGGGCCACAGATACGCAGTATTTT
TRBV6-5	-	-	TRBJ2-4	CASSYFGQRPKNIQYF	TGTGCCAGCAGTTATTTCGGGCAACGTCCGAAAAACATTCAGTACTTC
TRBV7-2	few	-	TRBJ1-2	CASSLAPQTLDYTF	TGTGCCAGCAGCTTAGCGCCACAGACACTGGACTACACCTTC
TRBV4-3	-	-	TRBJ2-3	CASSQDKADTQYF	TGCGCCAGCAGCCAAGATAAAGCAGATACGCAGTATTTT
TRBV4-1	few	-	TRBJ1-1	CASSQDPGENTEAFF	TGCGCCAGCAGCCAAGACCCAGGAGAAAACACTGAAGCTTTCTTT
TRBV2	-	TRBD2	TRBJ2-7	CASSSEREGEQYF	TGTGCCAGCAGTTCCGAGCGGGAGGGGGAGCAGTACTTC
TRBV28	-	-	TRBJ1-2	CASSFPSQGRRANYGYTF	TGTGCCAGCAGTTTTCCCTCCCAAGGGCGTAGGGCTAACTATGGCTACACCTTC
TRBV2	-	-	TRBJ2-2	CASRKDPSPGELFF	TGTGCCAGCAGGAAGGACCCCTCCCCCGGGGAGCTGTTTTTT
TRBV27	-	TRBD1	TRBJ2-2	CASSLGAGQGRAGELFF	TGTGCCAGCAGTTTAGGGGCCGGACAGGGGCGTGCCGGGGAGCTGTTTTTT
TRBV5-1	-	TRBD2	TRBJ2-3	CASSLAGREGDTQYF	TGCGCCAGCAGCTTGGCTGGGCGGGAGGGAGATACGCAGTATTTT
TRBV7-2	few	-	TRBJ2-1	CASMPLFGSYNEQFF	TGTGCCAGCATGCCGTTGTTTGGATCCTACAATGAGCAGTTCTTC
TRBV2	-	TRBD2	TRBJ2-1	CASMSGKSYNEQFF	TGTGCCAGCATGAGCGGGAAGTCCTACAATGAGCAGTTCTTC
TRBV4-2	few	TRBD2	TRBJ2-2	CASSQHRTSGSTGELFF	TGTGCCAGCAGCCAACACAGGACTAGCGGGAGCACCGGGGAGCTGTTTTTT
TRBV5-6	-	-	TRBJ2-7	CASSPEGPYSYEQYF	TGTGCCAGCAGTCCGGAGGGACCTTACTCCTACGAGCAGTACTTC
TRBV5-6	-	-	TRBJ2-5	CASSLRRSSIGETQYF	TGTGCCAGCAGCTTGAGGCGGTCGAGTATCGGAGAGACCCAGTACTTC
TRBV6-5	-	TRBD2	TRBJ2-1	CASSYAGTSEYNEQFF	TGTGCCAGCAGTTACGCCGGGACTAGCGAATACAATGAGCAGTTCTTC
TRBV7-9	-	TRBD1	TRBJ1-4	CASSVQGASNEKLFF	TGTGCCAGCAGCGTCCAGGGGGCGTCTAATGAAAAACTGTTTTTT
TRBV6-4	-	-	TRBJ1-4	CASSDAESRKGNEKLFF	TGTGCCAGCAGTGACGCTGAGAGCCGCAAGGGTAATGAAAAACTGTTTTTT
TRBV6-5	-	TRBD1	TRBJ1-5	CASSVQGYNQPQHF	TGTGCCAGCAGCGTACAGGGGTACAATCAGCCCCAGCATTTT
TRBV11-3	-	TRBD1	TRBJ2-7	CASSLGGQDSYEQYF	TGTGCCAGCAGCTTAGGGGGACAGGACTCCTACGAGCAGTACTTC
TRBV7-3	-	-	TRBJ2-3	CASRLGGGGRRDTQYF	TGTGCCAGCAGGTTAGGGGGCGGCGGGAGGCGAGATACGCAGTATTTT
TRBV4-2	-	-	TRBJ2-7	CASSQDRLVYEQYF	TGTGCCAGCAGCCAAGATCGACTAGTCTACGAGCAGTACTTC
TRBV6-4	-	-	TRBJ2-7	CASSDSKSAGASSYEQYF	TGTGCCAGCAGTGACTCGAAATCTGCTGGGGCTTCCTCCTACGAGCAGTACTTC
TRBV6-5	-	-	TRBJ2-3	CASSQRQSTDTQYF	TGTGCCAGCAGTCAAAGACAGAGCACAGATACGCAGTATTTT
TRBV12-3/TRBV12-4	-	-	TRBJ2-2	CASSLAPGELFF	TGTGCCAGCAGTTTGGCCCCCGGGGAGCTGTTTTTT
TRBV7-9	-	TRBD1	TRBJ1-1	CASSLSNSRGTEAFF	TGTGCCAGCAGCTTATCAAATTCCAGGGGGACTGAAGCTTTCTTT
TRBV6-6	-	-	TRBJ1-2	CASSYPPGVGGYTF	TGTGCCAGCAGTTACCCGCCAGGGGTTGGGGGCTACACCTTC
TRBV4-2	-	TRBD1	TRBJ1-1	CASSQDLQGASDTEAFF	TGTGCCAGCAGCCAAGATTTGCAGGGGGCTTCTGACACTGAAGCTTTCTTT
TRBV13	-	-	TRBJ1-5	CASSLGRGDRGFGPQHF	TGTGCCAGCAGCTTAGGCAGAGGGGACCGTGGGTTTGGGCCCCAGCATTTT
TRBV19	once	-	TRBJ2-5	CASSIRVNQYQETQYF	TGTGCCAGTAGTATCAGGGTGAACCAATACCAAGAGACCCAGTACTTC